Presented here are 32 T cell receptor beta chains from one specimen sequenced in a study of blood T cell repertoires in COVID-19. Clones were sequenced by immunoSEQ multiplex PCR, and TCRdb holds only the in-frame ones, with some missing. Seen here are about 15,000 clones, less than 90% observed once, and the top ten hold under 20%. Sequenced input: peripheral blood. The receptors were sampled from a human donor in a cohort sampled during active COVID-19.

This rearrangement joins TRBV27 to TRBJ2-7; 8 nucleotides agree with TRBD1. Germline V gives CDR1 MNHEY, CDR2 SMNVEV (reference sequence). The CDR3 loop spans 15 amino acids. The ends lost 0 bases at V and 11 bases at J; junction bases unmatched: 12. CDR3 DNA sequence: TGTGCCAGCAGTTTATCCATCGGTGGGGGACAGGAAAAGTACTTC. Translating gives CASSLSIGGGQEKYF.

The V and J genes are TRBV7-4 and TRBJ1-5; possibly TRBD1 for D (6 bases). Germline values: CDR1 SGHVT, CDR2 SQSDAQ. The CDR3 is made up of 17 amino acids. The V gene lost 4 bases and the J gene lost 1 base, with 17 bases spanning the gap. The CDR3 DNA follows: TGTGCCAGCAGCTGTAGTAGAAGGACAGAAAGCAATCAGCCCCAGCATTTT. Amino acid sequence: CASSCSRRTESNQPQHF.

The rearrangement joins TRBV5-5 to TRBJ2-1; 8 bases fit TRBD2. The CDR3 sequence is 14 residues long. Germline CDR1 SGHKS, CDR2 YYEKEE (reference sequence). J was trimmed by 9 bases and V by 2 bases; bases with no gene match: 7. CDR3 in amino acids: CASSFTGGAVEQFF. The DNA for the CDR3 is TGTGCCAGCAGCTTCACCGGGGGGGCCGTTGAGCAGTTCTTC.

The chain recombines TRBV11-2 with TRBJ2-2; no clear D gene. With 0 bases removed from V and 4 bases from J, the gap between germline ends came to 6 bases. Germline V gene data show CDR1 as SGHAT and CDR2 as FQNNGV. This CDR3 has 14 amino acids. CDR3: CASSLDLSTGELFF. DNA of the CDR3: TGTGCCAGCAGCTTAGATCTGTCCACCGGGGAGCTGTTTTTT. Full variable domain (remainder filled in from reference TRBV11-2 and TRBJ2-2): EAGVAQSPRYKIIEKRQSVAFWCNPISGHATLYWYQQILGQGPKLLIQFQNNGVVDDSQLPKDRFSAERLKGVDSTLKIQPAKLEDSAVYLCASSLDLSTGELFFGEGSRLTVL.

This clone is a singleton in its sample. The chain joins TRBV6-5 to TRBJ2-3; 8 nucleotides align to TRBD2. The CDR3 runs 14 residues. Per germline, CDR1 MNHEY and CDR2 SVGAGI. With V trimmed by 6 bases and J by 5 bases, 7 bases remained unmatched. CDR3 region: CASRLAAGGDTQYF. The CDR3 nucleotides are TGTGCCAGCAGACTAGCGGCGGGGGGAGATACGCAGTATTTT.

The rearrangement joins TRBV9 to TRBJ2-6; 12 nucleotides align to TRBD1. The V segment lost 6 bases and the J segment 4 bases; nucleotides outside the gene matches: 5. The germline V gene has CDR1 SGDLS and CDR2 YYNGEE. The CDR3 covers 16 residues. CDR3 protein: CASTGTGGPGANVLTF. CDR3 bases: TGTGCCAGCACCGGGACAGGGGGCCCCGGGGCCAACGTCCTGACTTTC.

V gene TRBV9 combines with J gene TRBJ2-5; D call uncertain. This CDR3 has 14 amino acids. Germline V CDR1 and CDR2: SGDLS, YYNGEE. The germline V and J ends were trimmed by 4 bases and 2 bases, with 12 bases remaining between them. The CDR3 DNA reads TGTGCCAGCAGCCCCCGTTACAGTCAAGAGACCCAGTACTTC. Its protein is CASSPRYSQETQYF.

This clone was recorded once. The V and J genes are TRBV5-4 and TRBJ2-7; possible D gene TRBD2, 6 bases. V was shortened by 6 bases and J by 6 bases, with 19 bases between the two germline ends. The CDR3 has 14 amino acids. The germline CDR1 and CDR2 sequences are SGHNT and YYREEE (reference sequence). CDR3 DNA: TGTGCCAGCACCCCGACCGACCCCGGGGGCGAGCAGTACTTC. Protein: CASTPTDPGGEQYF.

CDR3 nucleotide sequence: TGTGCCAGCAGTTTAGGTTCAGGGGCGAGATTGAACACTGAAGCTTTCTTT. This sequence encodes CASSLGSGARLNTEAFF. The chain joins TRBV6-2 or TRBV6-3 to TRBJ1-1, with D tentatively TRBD1 (6 bases). The CDR3 totals 17 residues. Germline CDR1 reads MNHEY; CDR2 reads SVGEGT. V dropped 4 bases and J dropped 0 bases, with 18 bases sitting between them.

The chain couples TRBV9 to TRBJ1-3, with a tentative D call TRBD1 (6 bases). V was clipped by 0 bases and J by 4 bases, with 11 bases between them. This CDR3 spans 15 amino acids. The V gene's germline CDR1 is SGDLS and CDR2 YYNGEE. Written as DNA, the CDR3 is TGTGCCAGCAGCGTAGCGTCAGGGGCCGGAAACACCATATATTTT. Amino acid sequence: CASSVASGAGNTIYF.

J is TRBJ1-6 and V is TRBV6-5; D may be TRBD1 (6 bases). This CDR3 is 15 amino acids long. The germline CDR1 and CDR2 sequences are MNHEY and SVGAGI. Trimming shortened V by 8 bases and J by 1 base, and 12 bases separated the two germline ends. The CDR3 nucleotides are TGTGCCAGCGGCAGGGGCGCGTCCTATAATTCACCCCTCCACTTT. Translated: CASGRGASYNSPLHF.

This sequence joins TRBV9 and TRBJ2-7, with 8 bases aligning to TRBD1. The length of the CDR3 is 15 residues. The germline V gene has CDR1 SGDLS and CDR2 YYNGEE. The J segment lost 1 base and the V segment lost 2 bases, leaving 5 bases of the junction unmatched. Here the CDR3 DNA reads TGTGCCAGCAGCGTCCGGACAGGGCTATCCTACGAGCAGTACTTC. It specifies CASSVRTGLSYEQYF. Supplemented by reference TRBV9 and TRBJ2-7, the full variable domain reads DSGVTQTPKHLITATGQRVTLRCSPRSGDLSVYWYQQSLDQGLQFLIQYYNGEERAKGNILERFSAQQFPDLHSELNLSSLELGDSALYFCASSVRTGLSYEQYFGPGTRLTVT.

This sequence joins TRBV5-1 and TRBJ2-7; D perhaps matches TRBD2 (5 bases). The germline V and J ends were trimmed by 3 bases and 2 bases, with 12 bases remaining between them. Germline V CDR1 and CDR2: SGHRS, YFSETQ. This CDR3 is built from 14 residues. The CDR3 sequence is CASSSRLGAYEQYF. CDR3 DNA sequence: TGCGCCAGCAGCTCGCGTCTCGGGGCCTACGAGCAGTACTTC. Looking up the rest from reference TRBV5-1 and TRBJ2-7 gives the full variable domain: KAGVTQTPRYLIKTRGQQVTLSCSPISGHRSVSWYQQTPGQGLQFLFEYFSETQRNKGNFPGRFSGRQFSNSRSEMNVSTLELGDSALYLCASSSRLGAYEQYFGPGTRLTVT.

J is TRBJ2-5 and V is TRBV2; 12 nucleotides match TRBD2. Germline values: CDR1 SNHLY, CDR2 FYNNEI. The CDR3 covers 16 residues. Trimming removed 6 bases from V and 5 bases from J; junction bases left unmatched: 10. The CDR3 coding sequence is TGTGCCAGCAGCTCGTCCGGACTAGCGGGATCGGAGACCCAGTACTTC. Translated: CASSSSGLAGSETQYF.

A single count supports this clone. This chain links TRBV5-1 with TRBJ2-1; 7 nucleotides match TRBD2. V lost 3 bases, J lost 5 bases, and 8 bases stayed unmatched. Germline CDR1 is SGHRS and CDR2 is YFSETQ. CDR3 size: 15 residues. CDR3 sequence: CASSSLGTTHNEQFF. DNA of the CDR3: TGCGCCAGCAGCTCCCTTGGGACTACCCACAATGAGCAGTTCTTC.

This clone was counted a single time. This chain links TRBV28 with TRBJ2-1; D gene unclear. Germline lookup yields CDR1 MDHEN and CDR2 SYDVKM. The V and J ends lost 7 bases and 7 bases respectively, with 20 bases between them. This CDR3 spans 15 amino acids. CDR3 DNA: TGTGCCAGCAATTTCCCGGGTTTCTCTGGGAATGAGCAGTTCTTC. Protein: CASNFPGFSGNEQFF. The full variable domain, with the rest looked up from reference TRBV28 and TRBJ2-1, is DVKVTQSSRYLVKRTGEKVFLECVQDMDHENMFWYRQDPGLGLRLIYFSYDVKMKEKGDIPEGYSVSREKKERFSLILESASTNQTSMYLCASNFPGFSGNEQFFGPGTRLTVL.

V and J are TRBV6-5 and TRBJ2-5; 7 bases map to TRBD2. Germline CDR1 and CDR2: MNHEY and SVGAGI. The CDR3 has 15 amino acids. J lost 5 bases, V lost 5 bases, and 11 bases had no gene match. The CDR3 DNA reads TGTGCCAGCAGTCTCCGGGACGGGGGGATTGAGACCCAGTACTTC. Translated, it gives CASSLRDGGIETQYF.

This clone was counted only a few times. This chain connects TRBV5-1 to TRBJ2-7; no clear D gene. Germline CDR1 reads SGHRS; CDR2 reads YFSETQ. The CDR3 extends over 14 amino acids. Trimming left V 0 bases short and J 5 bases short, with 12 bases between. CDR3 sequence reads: CASSLEPSVHEQYF. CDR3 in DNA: TGCGCCAGCAGCTTGGAACCGTCGGTCCACGAGCAGTACTTC.

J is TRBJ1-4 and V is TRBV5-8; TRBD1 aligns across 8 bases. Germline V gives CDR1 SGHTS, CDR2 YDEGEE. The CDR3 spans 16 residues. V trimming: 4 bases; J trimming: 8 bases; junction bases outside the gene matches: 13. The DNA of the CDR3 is TGTGCCAGCAGCGCCGGGACAGGAGGCGCTCGGGAAAAACTGTTTTTT. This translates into CASSAGTGGAREKLFF.

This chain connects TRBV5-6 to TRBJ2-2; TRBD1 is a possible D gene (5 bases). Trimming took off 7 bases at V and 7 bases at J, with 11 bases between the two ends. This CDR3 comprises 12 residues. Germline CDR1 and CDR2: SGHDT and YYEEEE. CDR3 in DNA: TGTGCCAGCGGAAGGGGAAACGGGGAGCTGTTTTTT. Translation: CASGRGNGELFF. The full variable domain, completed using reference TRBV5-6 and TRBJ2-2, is DAGVTQSPTHLIKTRGQQVTLRCSPKSGHDTVSWYQQALGQGPQFIFQYYEEEERQRGNFPDRFSGHQFPNYSSELNVNALLLGDSALYLCASGRGNGELFFGEGSRLTVL.

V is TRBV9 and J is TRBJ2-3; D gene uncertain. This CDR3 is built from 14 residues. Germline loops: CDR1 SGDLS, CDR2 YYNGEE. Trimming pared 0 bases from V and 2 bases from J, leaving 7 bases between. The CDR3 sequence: CASSVATYTDTQYF. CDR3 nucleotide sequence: TGTGCCAGCAGCGTAGCTACCTACACAGATACGCAGTATTTT.

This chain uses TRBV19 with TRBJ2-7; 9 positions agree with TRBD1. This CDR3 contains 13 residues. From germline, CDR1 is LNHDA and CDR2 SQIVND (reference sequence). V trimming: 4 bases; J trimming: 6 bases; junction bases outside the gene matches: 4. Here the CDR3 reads CASSTTGGGEQYF. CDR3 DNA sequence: TGTGCCAGTAGTACGACAGGGGGTGGCGAGCAGTACTTC.

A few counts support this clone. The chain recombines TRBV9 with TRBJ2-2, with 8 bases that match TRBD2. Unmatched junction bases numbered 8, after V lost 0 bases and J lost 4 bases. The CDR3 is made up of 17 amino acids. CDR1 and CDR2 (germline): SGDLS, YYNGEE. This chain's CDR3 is CASSVGLAGVFTGELFF. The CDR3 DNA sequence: TGTGCCAGCAGCGTAGGGCTAGCGGGTGTTTTCACCGGGGAGCTGTTTTTT. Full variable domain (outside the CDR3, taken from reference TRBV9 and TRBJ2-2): DSGVTQTPKHLITATGQRVTLRCSPRSGDLSVYWYQQSLDQGLQFLIQYYNGEERAKGNILERFSAQQFPDLHSELNLSSLELGDSALYFCASSVGLAGVFTGELFFGEGSRLTVL.

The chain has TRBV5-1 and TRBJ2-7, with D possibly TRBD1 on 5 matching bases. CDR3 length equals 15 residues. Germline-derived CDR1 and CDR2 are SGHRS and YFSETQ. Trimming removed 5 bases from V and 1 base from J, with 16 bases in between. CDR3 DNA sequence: TGCGCCAGCAGTTTTGGTAATACAGGTTCCTACGAGCAGTACTTC. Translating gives CASSFGNTGSYEQYF. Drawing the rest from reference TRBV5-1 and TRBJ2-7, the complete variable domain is KAGVTQTPRYLIKTRGQQVTLSCSPISGHRSVSWYQQTPGQGLQFLFEYFSETQRNKGNFPGRFSGRQFSNSRSEMNVSTLELGDSALYLCASSFGNTGSYEQYFGPGTRLTVT.

CDR3 sequence: CASSSTRQGAVYGYTF. CDR3 sequence (DNA): TGTGCCAGCAGTTCTACTCGACAGGGGGCCGTCTATGGCTACACCTTC. The genes are TRBV28 and TRBJ1-2; TRBD1 aligns across 10 bases. The germline V gene has CDR1 MDHEN and CDR2 SYDVKM. The V segment lost 4 bases and the J segment 4 bases; nucleotides outside the gene matches: 9. The length of the CDR3 is 16 residues.

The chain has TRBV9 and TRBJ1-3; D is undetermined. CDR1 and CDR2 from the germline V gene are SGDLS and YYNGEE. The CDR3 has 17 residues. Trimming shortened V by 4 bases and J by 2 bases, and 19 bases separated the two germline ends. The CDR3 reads CASSPSPHAGTGNTIYF. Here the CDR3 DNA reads TGTGCCAGCAGCCCGTCCCCCCACGCGGGAACTGGAAACACCATATATTTT.

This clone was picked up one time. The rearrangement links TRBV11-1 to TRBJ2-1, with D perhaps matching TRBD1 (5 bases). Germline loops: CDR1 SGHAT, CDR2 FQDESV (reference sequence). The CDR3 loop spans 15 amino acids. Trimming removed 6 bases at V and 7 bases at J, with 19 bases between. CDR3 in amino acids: CASSPQTGAANEQFF. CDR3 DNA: TGTGCCAGCAGTCCACAGACTGGGGCGGCGAATGAGCAGTTCTTC.

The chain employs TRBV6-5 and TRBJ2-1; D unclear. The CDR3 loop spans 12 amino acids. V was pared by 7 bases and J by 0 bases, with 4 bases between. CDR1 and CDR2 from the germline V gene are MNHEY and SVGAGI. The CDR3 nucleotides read TGTGCCAGCACGAGCTCCTACAATGAGCAGTTCTTC. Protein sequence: CASTSSYNEQFF.

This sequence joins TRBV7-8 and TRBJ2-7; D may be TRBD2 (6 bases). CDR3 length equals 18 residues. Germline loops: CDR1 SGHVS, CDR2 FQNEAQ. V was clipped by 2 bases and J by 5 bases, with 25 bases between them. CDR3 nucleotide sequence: TGTGCCAGCAGCTTAAACACGCGGGGTGCGGGTGATAGGAACGAGCAGTACTTC. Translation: CASSLNTRGAGDRNEQYF.

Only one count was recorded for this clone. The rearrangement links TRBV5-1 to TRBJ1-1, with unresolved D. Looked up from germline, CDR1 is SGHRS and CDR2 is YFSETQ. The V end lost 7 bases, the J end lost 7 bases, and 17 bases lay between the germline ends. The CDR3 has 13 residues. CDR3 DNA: TGCGCCAGCCACCGGGGAGCCAGGTTTGAAGCTTTCTTT. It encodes CASHRGARFEAFF.

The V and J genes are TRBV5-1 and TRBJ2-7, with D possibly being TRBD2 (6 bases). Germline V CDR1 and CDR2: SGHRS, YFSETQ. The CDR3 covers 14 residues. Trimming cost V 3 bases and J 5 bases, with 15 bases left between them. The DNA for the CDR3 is TGCGCCAGCAGCTACACAGCGGGCGAGGACGAGCAGTACTTC. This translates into CASSYTAGEDEQYF.

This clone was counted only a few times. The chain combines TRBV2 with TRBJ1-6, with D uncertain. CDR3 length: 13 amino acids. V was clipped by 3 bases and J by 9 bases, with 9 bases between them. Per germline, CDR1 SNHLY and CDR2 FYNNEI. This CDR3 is CASSDPWSSPLHF. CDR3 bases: TGTGCCAGCAGTGATCCCTGGAGTTCACCCCTCCACTTT.